The T cell receptor (beta chain) under discussion was sequenced for a study of quantifying T cell responses using KT2 cells. About the study: Reverse transcription used primers in the TCR alpha and beta constant regions. Estimated efficiency of the T4 ligation step was above 8.5% under optimum conditions.

V dropped 3 bases and J dropped 4 bases, with 12 bases sitting between them. In germline, CDR1 is MDHEN, CDR2 SYDVKM. The CDR3 runs 15 residues. KT2, a clone with a known TCR, was spiked into unfractionated PBMC. Different KT2-to-PBMC ratios were created with a constant PBMC count. An oligo carrying a UMI was ligated to the cDNA 3' end. The first PCR ran three to four cycles with an equimolar RC1.1 and RC1.2 beta primer mix. From the second PCR onward, TCR alpha and beta chains were processed separately. TCRdb re-called the UMI-ligation and nested PCR reads through MiXCR, storing one row per CDR3 protein. The repertoire holds over 35,000 distinct CDR3 sequences, about a sixth seen once, with less than 50% in the top ten. This clonotype occurred many times.

V and J are TRBV28 and TRBJ1-4, with no clear D. The sample consisted of PBMCs spiked with cells of the T cell clone KT2. This TCR derives from a human donor. CDR3: CASSLLPLVNEKLFF. CDR3 bases: TGTGCCAGCAGTTTGTTACCCCTGGTTAATGAAAAACTGTTTTTT. Supplemented by reference TRBV28 and TRBJ1-4, the full variable domain reads DVKVTQSSRYLVKRTGEKVFLECVQDMDHENMFWYRQDPGLGLRLIYFSYDVKMKEKGDIPEGYSVSREKKERFSLILESASTNQTSMYLCASSLLPLVNEKLFFGSGTQLSVL.